This T cell receptor (beta chain) was captured by sequencing in a study of radiation and T cells in renal cell carcinoma. Sequenced by immunoSEQ multiplex PCR; TCRdb stores in-frame clones only, minus some. The sample holds roughly 130,000 clones, roughly 77% seen once. The CDR3 runs 13 residues. Time point: blood 2 weeks post-SBRT. Treatment indicated: 15 Gy SBRT to primary tumor, nephrectomy 4 weeks later. Radiation-treated patients gave blood at baseline, week 2 and week 4. Of note for this clone: The antigen is unknown.

Whole-study results and caveats: Top tumor clonotypes rose in blood 2 weeks post-radiation, then contracted.

The sequences come from blood, collected from a patient whose treatment included radiotherapy and nephrectomy. This chain uses TRBV21-1 with TRBJ1-2. TRBV21-1 is annotated as a pseudogene. The clonotype comes from a woman aged 60-75 years with renal cell carcinoma. The CDR3 loop reads CASSPPGEDGYTF. The CDR3 coding sequence is TGTGCCAGCAGCCCTCCAGGAGAAGACGGCTACACCTTC.